The 5 T cell receptor beta chains listed next were all sequenced from one sample in a study of blood T cell repertoires in COVID-19. Repertoires were generated with immunoSEQ multiplex PCR, while TCRdb's copy carries only in-frame clones and drops some. This sample has a few hundred thousand clones, with around 87% found just once. The sample taken for sequencing was peripheral blood. These receptors were taken from a woman in her sixties with COVID-19, enrolled during active disease.

V gene TRBV28 combines with J gene TRBJ2-3; the match to TRBD2 covers 16 bases. CDR1 is MDHEN, CDR2 SYDVKM, per germline. After removal of 2 bases from V and 2 bases from J, the junction contained 4 bases not matched to a gene. The CDR3 covers 18 residues. The CDR3 protein is CASSLRGLAGGITDTQYF. CDR3 DNA sequence: TGTGCCAGCAGTTTAAGGGGACTAGCGGGAGGGATCACAGATACGCAGTATTTT.

V is TRBV24-1 and J is TRBJ1-4; TRBD1 might be the D (6 bases). The germline CDR1 and CDR2 sequences are KGHDR and SFDVKD. The CDR3 runs to 13 residues. V lost 10 bases, J lost 5 bases, and 13 bases lay in between. The CDR3 region is CATAGTPNEKLFF. The CDR3 coding sequence is TGTGCCACAGCCGGGACACCGAATGAAAAACTGTTTTTT.

This chain connects TRBV28 to TRBJ1-5; 7 nucleotides align to TRBD1. CDR3 length: 16 amino acids. Germline V CDR1 and CDR2: MDHEN, SYDVKM. Trimming removed 2 bases from V and 2 bases from J; junction bases left unmatched: 6. In DNA form, the CDR3 reads TGTGCCAGCAGTTTACTTGACAGGGTGGGCAATCAGCCCCAGCATTTT. Amino acids: CASSLLDRVGNQPQHF.

CDR3 coding DNA: TGTGCCAGCCACCGTACGGGGTTTGACACTGAAGCTTTCTTT. Translation gives CASHRTGFDTEAFF. This chain uses TRBV3-1 (or the pseudogene TRBV3-2) with TRBJ1-1; unclear D gene. Trimming pared 8 bases from V and 3 bases from J, leaving 16 bases between. CDR3 length: 14 amino acids. CDR1 LGHDT and CDR2 YNNKEL come from the germline V gene (reference sequence).

J is TRBJ2-2 and V is TRBV27, with TRBD2 matching 7 bases. The junction had 5 bases not matched to a gene; V was cut back by 0 bases and J by 4 bases. CDR1 MNHEY and CDR2 SMNVEV come from the germline V gene (reference sequence). The CDR3 is 16 residues long. DNA for the CDR3: TGTGCCAGCAGTTTATCCGCGACTAGCAGCACCGGGGAGCTGTTTTTT. It codes for CASSLSATSSTGELFF.